A selection of T cell receptor beta chains follows, all from one sample in a study of beta chain features in type 1 diabetes. Sequencing was performed with immunoSEQ multiplex PCR; in TCRdb, only in-frame clones are kept and a portion is missing. The repertoire holds almost 250,000 clones, with 11% to 15% as singletons. Sequences were obtained from naive CD4+ T cells from blood. These receptors originate from a woman between 35 and 50 years old in good health. CDR3s include the opening cysteine and the closing phenylalanine or tryptophan. Each record gives: V gene, J gene, D gene, clone size, CDR3 protein, CDR3 DNA. A D gene is named only where the DNA matches it firmly. Some rows mark clone size as missing; the rest say once, few, many or name a class of expanded clone.

V: TRBV4-1
J: TRBJ1-2
D: NA
size: few
CDR3: CASSQDPQGNDGYTF
DNA: TGCGCCAGCAGCCAAGACCCCCAGGGGAATGATGGCTACACCTTC

V: TRBV5-1
J: TRBJ2-2
D: NA
size: few
CDR3: CASRIEGITGELFF
DNA: TGCGCCAGCCGGATCGAGGGTATTACCGGGGAGCTGTTTTTT

V: TRBV7-9
J: TRBJ2-7
D: NA
size: NA
CDR3: CASRRSLGSYEQYF
DNA: TGTGCCAGCAGGCGGAGTCTAGGCTCCTACGAGCAGTACTTC

V: TRBV5-8
J: TRBJ1-5
D: NA
size: NA
CDR3: CASSRLPLIQPQHF
DNA: TGTGCCAGCAGCCGCTTGCCTCTAATTCAGCCCCAGCATTTT

V: TRBV10-3
J: TRBJ2-5
D: NA
size: few
CDR3: CAIRQGIKETQYF
DNA: TGTGCCATCAGACAGGGAATTAAAGAGACCCAGTACTTC

V: TRBV10-3
J: TRBJ2-7
D: TRBD2
size: NA
CDR3: CAISDYWTSYEQYF
DNA: TGTGCCATCAGCGATTACTGGACTAGCTACGAGCAGTACTTC

V: TRBV5-1
J: TRBJ1-5
D: NA
size: few
CDR3: CASSLGGNSNQPQHF
DNA: TGCGCCAGCAGCTTGGGCGGAAATAGCAATCAGCCCCAGCATTTT

V: TRBV7-2
J: TRBJ2-7
D: NA
size: NA
CDR3: CASSLAPTEGYEQYF
DNA: TGTGCCAGCAGCTTAGCGCCCACAGAGGGCTACGAGCAGTACTTC

V: TRBV7-9
J: TRBJ1-2
D: NA
size: NA
CDR3: CASSLKDRPYGYTF
DNA: TGTGCCAGCAGCCTAAAAGACAGGCCTTATGGCTACACCTTC

V: TRBV19
J: TRBJ1-1
D: NA
size: NA
CDR3: CASSIDLPGTEAFF
DNA: TGTGCCAGTAGTATAGATCTACCGGGTACTGAAGCTTTCTTT

V: TRBV11-2
J: TRBJ2-3
D: NA
size: few
CDR3: CASSSRTATDTQYF
DNA: TGTGCCAGCAGCTCCCGCACTGCTACGGATACGCAGTATTTT

V: TRBV7-8
J: TRBJ1-1
D: TRBD1
size: few
CDR3: CASSLVGQGNTEAFF
DNA: TGTGCCAGCAGCTTAGTGGGACAGGGTAACACTGAAGCTTTCTTT

V: TRBV7-2
J: TRBJ2-3
D: NA
size: NA
CDR3: CASSLVPKRADTQYF
DNA: TGTGCCAGCAGCTTAGTTCCCAAGAGGGCAGATACGCAGTATTTT

V: TRBV6-5
J: TRBJ2-7
D: NA
size: NA
CDR3: CASIDGHSQYF
DNA: TGTGCCAGCATCGATGGACATAGTCAGTACTTC

V: TRBV7-9
J: TRBJ1-1
D: TRBD1
size: NA
CDR3: CASSTTAIGQGVAEAFF
DNA: TGTGCCAGCAGCACAACAGCTATTGGACAGGGGGTTGCTGAAGCTTTCTTT

V: TRBV6-5
J: TRBJ2-3
D: NA
size: NA
CDR3: CASSYSGAVYTDTQYF
DNA: TGTGCCAGCAGTTACTCGGGGGCGGTTTACACAGATACGCAGTATTTT

V: TRBV5-8
J: TRBJ2-2
D: TRBD2
size: NA
CDR3: CASSPTSGGNTGELFF
DNA: TGTGCCAGCAGCCCGACTAGCGGGGGGAACACCGGGGAGCTGTTTTTT

V: TRBV5-1
J: TRBJ1-2
D: NA
size: NA
CDR3: CASSTALLKRGYTF
DNA: TGCGCCAGCAGCACTGCTCTTCTGAAGAGAGGCTACACCTTC

V: TRBV27
J: TRBJ2-3
D: TRBD2
size: NA
CDR3: CASRLTGSGGQGGQYF
DNA: TGTGCCAGCAGGCTGACAGGGAGCGGGGGGCAAGGAGGGCAGTATTTT

V: TRBV11-2
J: TRBJ1-2
D: NA
size: few
CDR3: CASSPDAGTSGYTF
DNA: TGTGCCAGCAGCCCAGACGCGGGGACCTCGGGCTACACCTTC

V: TRBV6-5
J: TRBJ2-7
D: TRBD1
size: NA
CDR3: CASSYSTPGQGYEQYF
DNA: TGTGCCAGCAGTTACTCGACGCCGGGACAGGGTTACGAGCAGTACTTC

V: TRBV5-4
J: TRBJ1-1
D: NA
size: NA
CDR3: CASSLGLGPTNTEAFF
DNA: TGTGCCAGCAGCCTGGGGTTGGGCCCTACGAACACTGAAGCTTTCTTT

V: TRBV5-4
J: TRBJ1-1
D: TRBD1
size: NA
CDR3: CASSPKGQMNTEAFF
DNA: TGTGCCAGCAGTCCTAAGGGACAGATGAACACTGAAGCTTTCTTT

V: TRBV7-6
J: TRBJ1-6
D: NA
size: few
CDR3: CASSLRSSYNSPLHF
DNA: TGTGCCAGCAGCTTAAGGAGCTCCTATAATTCACCCCTCCACTTT

V: TRBV6-6
J: TRBJ2-3
D: NA
size: NA
CDR3: CASLGRGTDTQYF
DNA: TGTGCCTCCCTGGGCAGGGGCACAGATACGCAGTATTTT

V: TRBV7-2
J: TRBJ1-6
D: NA
size: NA
CDR3: CASAGAGGSPLHF
DNA: TGTGCCAGCGCGGGGGCAGGTGGTTCACCCCTCCACTTT

V: TRBV5-4
J: TRBJ2-7
D: TRBD1
size: NA
CDR3: CASSPGQGRPREQYF
DNA: TGTGCCAGCAGCCCGGGACAGGGGAGACCCCGCGAGCAGTACTTC